This paragraph reports one T cell receptor (beta chain). Its cognate antigen has yet to be identified. Nothing much larger sits one base from this clone, and base qualities are not available. This sample is drawn from a study of OX40 agonist ivuxolimab in advanced cancers. Regarding the complete study: Ivuxolimab was a fully human IgG2 agonistic monoclonal antibody targeting the costimulatory receptor OX40 (CD134). Intravenous ivuxolimab was administered to patients every 2 weeks at six dose levels: 0.01, 0.1, 0.3, 1.5, 3 and 10 mg/kg. Of the roughly 54 dose-escalation patients, hepatocellular carcinoma was present in around 20, melanoma in around 15, renal cell carcinoma in 9 and head and neck cancer in 9. A male proportion of about 79% and a mean age of around 60 years, ranging from 23 to 79, were recorded for the dose-escalation cohort. Prior anti-PD-1, anti-PD-L1 or anti-CTLA-4 therapy was permitted, and less than 45% of dose-escalation patients had received checkpoint inhibitors. Three dose-escalation patients achieved partial responses, one with hepatocellular carcinoma and two with cutaneous melanoma. Peripheral TCRbeta sequencing aimed to test whether ivuxolimab altered TCR sequence diversity and caused clonal T-cell expansion. The monotherapy dose-escalation portion (N of about 50 patients) of the phase I ivuxolimab trial is reported in the paper.

Genomic DNA was extracted from sorted cells for sequencing of the TCRbeta CDR3 region. The immunoSEQ Assay was used for sequencing of TCRbeta CDR3 regions. TCRdb took this table from immuneACCESS and kept in-frame rearrangements with V and J called. Such tables lack part of the clones; where checked against another copy, unresolved V genes explain under half of the gap, and the rest is unexplained. For this sample the table gives roughly 60,000 clones, of which 84% were detected only once. Over 4% of the sample belongs to the ten largest clones. Patients with autoimmune disease history or receiving systemic immunosuppression were excluded from the trial. In every dose cohort, peripheral blood was drawn for TCR sequencing at baseline, cycle 4 day 1, and cycle 7 day 1. The samples were taken from a phase I, first-in-human, multicenter, open-label dose-escalation trial of ivuxolimab. Adults with locally advanced or metastatic melanoma, renal cell carcinoma, hepatocellular carcinoma or head and neck squamous cell carcinoma were enrolled in the trial. Before TCR sequencing, CD4+ and CD8+ T cells were separately sorted from peripheral blood.

Taken from cysteine to phenylalanine, the CDR3 has 14 residues. The DNA shown is the 42-base CDR3, in frame from base 1. The V and J ends are trimmed by 2 bases and 8 bases, leaving 10 bases between them. CDR1 and CDR2 are drawn from the germline V gene (reference sequence): SEHNR, FQNEAQ. Beyond this particular receptor, the publication reports: At doses from 0.1 to 3.0 mg/kg, clonal expansion was seen in both CD4+ and CD8+ blood T cells between baseline and week 6. Partial responders in the 0.1-3.0 mg/kg groups had among the lowest normalized peripheral clonal expansion, especially among CD8+ T cells. Low levels of normalized T-cell clonal expansion were also seen in some nonresponding patients. After ivuxolimab, expanded clones were on average more numerous among CD8+ T cells than among CD4+ T cells. Antigen specificity was not determined for the clonally expanded peripheral T cells.

The sequence derives from an adult with an advanced solid tumor such as melanoma, head and neck, liver or kidney cancer. The sample in question was CD4+ or CD8+ T cells sorted from blood, obtained in a trial of the OX40 agonist ivuxolimab. The V and J genes are TRBV7-9 and TRBJ1-6; the D gene cannot be named for sure. The CDR3 protein is CASSLSQTDSPLHF. Read as DNA, the sequence is TGTGCCAGCAGCTTAAGCCAGACCGATTCACCCCTCCACTTT. This CDR3, with the reference TRBV7-9 and TRBJ1-6 proteins standing in past its ends, gives the full variable domain DTGVSQNPRHKITKRGQNVTFRCDPISEHNRLYWYRQTLGQGPEFLTYFQNEAQLEKSRLLSDRFSAERPKGSFSTLEIQRTEQGDSAMYLCASSLSQTDSPLHFGNGTRLTVT.